The TCR beta chain described here comes from a study of T cells in Graves' hyperthyroidism and ophthalmopathy. The study's findings and limits: Most thyroid clonotypes expanded above 0.001 were also detected in blood. Ophthalmopathy was separated from stable hyperthyroidism by a 13 V-J model.

RNA transcripts served as the template for amplifying TCR beta CDR3 regions. First-round RT-PCR with HTBI primers amplified the TCR CDR3 region. TCRdb redid the calling of the multiplex PCR reads with MiXCR, one entry per CDR3 protein. The profile covers around 350,000 distinct CDR3 sequences, with about 18% appearing a single time and 3.5% to 4% taken by the ten largest. The CDR3 is 15 amino acids. The V gene end was trimmed by 2 bases and the J gene end by 1 base; junction bases not matched to a gene: 6. Germline V gene sequence: CDR1 SGDLS, CDR2 YYNGEE. On this clonotype: Antigen specificity is unknown.

A lack of ophthalmopathy progression within 18 months defined stable Graves' hyperthyroidism. Uncontrolled infection, other autoimmune disease, pregnancy and lactation each barred patients from inclusion. Sequencing used blood. The chain combines TRBV9 with TRBJ2-7, with 7 bases matching TRBD1. The clonotype originates from a woman aged 18-30 years with Graves' hyperthyroidism. CDR3 DNA sequence: TGTGCCAGCAGCGTTCAGGGGGTACCATCCTACGAGCAGTACTTC. As protein: CASSVQGVPSYEQYF.